The sequence of this TCR beta chain was determined in a study of monozygotic twins with inflammatory bowel disease. Regarding the study as a whole: Clonotypes shared with others were fewer in IBD patients than in healthy twins, especially with disease activity. Patient-specific immunosuppressive treatments may have made repertoires more variable.

Concerning this clonotype: The antigen is undetermined.

The germline gives CDR1 SGHRS, CDR2 YFSETQ. There are 14 residues in the CDR3. Template-switch reactions added UMIs with a 6-nucleotide sample barcode. cDNA for TCRalpha and TCRbeta was amplified by nested PCRs of about 15 then approximately 9 cycles. From the 5' RACE reads, TCRdb lists one entry per CDR3 protein and no DNA. In total, the table holds 300,000 to 400,000 distinct CDR3 sequences. The rearrangement joins TRBV5-1 to TRBJ1-2; no DNA is available, so the TRBD1 call from TCRdb remains unchecked. Sample: blood. This receptor was identified in a human donor with ulcerative colitis or Crohn's disease, or a healthy co-twin of an affected twin (not recorded which). The CDR3 loop is CASSLGTGEDGYTF.